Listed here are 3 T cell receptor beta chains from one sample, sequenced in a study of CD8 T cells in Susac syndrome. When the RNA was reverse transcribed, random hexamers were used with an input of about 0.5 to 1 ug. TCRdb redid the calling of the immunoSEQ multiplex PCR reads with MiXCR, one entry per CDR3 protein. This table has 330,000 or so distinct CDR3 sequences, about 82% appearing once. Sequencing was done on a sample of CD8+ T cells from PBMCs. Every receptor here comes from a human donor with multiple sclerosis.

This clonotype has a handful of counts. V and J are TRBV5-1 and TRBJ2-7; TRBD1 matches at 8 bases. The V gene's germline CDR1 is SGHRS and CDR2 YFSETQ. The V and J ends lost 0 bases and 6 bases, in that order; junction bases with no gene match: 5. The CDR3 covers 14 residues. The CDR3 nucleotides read TGCGCCAGCAGCTTGGCAGGGGGCTTCGCCGAGCAGTACTTC. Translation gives CASSLAGGFAEQYF. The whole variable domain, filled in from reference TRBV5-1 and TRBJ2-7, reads KAGVTQTPRYLIKTRGQQVTLSCSPISGHRSVSWYQQTPGQGLQFLFEYFSETQRNKGNFPGRFSGRQFSNSRSEMNVSTLELGDSALYLCASSLAGGFAEQYFGPGTRLTVT.

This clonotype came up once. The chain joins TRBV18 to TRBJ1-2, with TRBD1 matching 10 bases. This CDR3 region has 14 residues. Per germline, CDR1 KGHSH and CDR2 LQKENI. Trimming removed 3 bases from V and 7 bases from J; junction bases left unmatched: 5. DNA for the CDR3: TGTGCCAGCTCACCCCGGGACAGGGGAGGTGGCTACACCTTC. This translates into CASSPRDRGGGYTF. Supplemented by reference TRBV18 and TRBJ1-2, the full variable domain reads NAGVMQNPRHLVRRRGQEARLRCSPMKGHSHVYWYRQLPEEGLKFMVYLQKENIIDESGMPKERFSAEFPKEGPSILRIQQVVRGDSAAYFCASSPRDRGGGYTFGSGTRLTVV.

CDR3 protein: CASSHDMDSYEQYF. The CDR3 DNA follows: TGCGCCAGCAGCCACGACATGGACTCCTACGAGCAGTACTTC. The V call is TRBV4-3, the J call TRBJ2-7, with D unclear. CDR3 length: 14 residues. The germline V and J ends were trimmed by 3 bases and 0 bases, with 9 bases remaining between them. Germline loops: CDR1 LGHNA, CDR2 YSLEER.